Shown below are 8 T cell receptor beta chains from a single sample sequenced in a study of identical twins. TCRdb re-analysed the 5' RACE reads in MiXCR, keeping a single row per CDR3 protein. The repertoire holds under 300,000 distinct CDR3 sequences, with over 9.5% as singletons. These data also formed part of another study, on yellow fever vaccine responses in identical twins.

The sequenced sample was memory (CD45RO+) T cells sorted from blood. Receptors originate from a woman aged 18-29 years in good health.

The chain employs TRBV7-2 and TRBJ2-1; 8 nucleotides match TRBD2. J lost 4 bases, V lost 3 bases, and 8 bases had no gene match. Germline V gene data show CDR1 as SGHTA and CDR2 as FQGNSA. The CDR3 spans 16 residues. The CDR3 is CASSFRRGALYNEQFF. In DNA, the CDR3 is TGTGCCAGCAGCTTTAGGCGGGGGGCACTGTACAATGAGCAGTTCTTC.

The genes are TRBV11-2 and TRBJ2-6; 7 bases are shared with TRBD1. The V and J ends lost 4 bases and 13 bases, in that order; junction bases with no gene match: 4. Germline-derived CDR1 and CDR2 are SGHAT and FQNNGV. The CDR3 length is 12 residues. The CDR3 sequence: CASSSDRQVLTF. CDR3 nucleotide sequence: TGTGCCAGCAGCTCGGACAGGCAGGTCCTGACTTTC.

The chain recombines TRBV5-1 with TRBJ2-7, with TRBD1 matching 8 bases. Germline CDR1 and CDR2: SGHRS and YFSETQ. This CDR3 has 14 residues. Germline trimming cut 4 bases from V and 5 bases from J; bases unmatched to any gene: 8. The CDR3 loop reads CASSPDRVGNEQYF. The DNA for the CDR3 is TGCGCCAGCAGCCCGGACAGGGTGGGGAACGAGCAGTACTTC.

The table lists this clonotype with a few counts. The gene calls are TRBV5-1 and TRBJ2-3, with 8 bases matching TRBD1. This CDR3 contains 16 residues. Germline V gives CDR1 SGHRS, CDR2 YFSETQ. The trim removed 4 bases at V and 3 bases at J, leaving 10 bases unmatched. CDR3 in amino acids: CASSGGQGGWTDTQYF. CDR3 DNA sequence: TGCGCCAGCAGCGGAGGACAGGGCGGGTGGACAGATACGCAGTATTTT.

V gene TRBV11-2 combines with J gene TRBJ2-2; the D gene is possibly TRBD1 (6 bases). Trimming removed 5 bases from V and 5 bases from J, with 12 bases in between. Germline values: CDR1 SGHAT, CDR2 FQNNGV. CDR3 size: 14 residues. The CDR3 DNA sequence: TGTGCCAGCAGCCCAACAGGGTTTACCGGGGAGCTGTTTTTT. It yields the protein CASSPTGFTGELFF.

This clonotype was detected a few times. This chain links TRBV30 with TRBJ2-5, with TRBD2 matching 11 bases. The CDR3 has 14 amino acids. Germline V gene data show CDR1 as GTSNPN and CDR2 as SVGIG (reference sequence). V lost 3 bases and J lost 4; bases outside the gene matches: 4. The chain's CDR3 is CAWRRLAGGETQYF. The DNA for the CDR3 is TGTGCCTGGAGAAGGCTAGCGGGGGGAGAGACCCAGTACTTC. The entire variable domain, with the rest obtained from reference TRBV30 and TRBJ2-5, is as follows: SQTIHQWPATLVQPVGSPLSLECTVEGTSNPNLYWYRQAAGRGLQLLFYSVGIGQISSEVPQNLSASRPQDRQFILSSKKLLLSDSGFYLCAWRRLAGGETQYFGPGTRLLVL.

This chain connects TRBV19 to TRBJ1-3, with TRBD1 matching 7 bases. Germline CDR1 is LNHDA and CDR2 is SQIVND (reference sequence). Unmatched junction bases numbered 11, after V lost 6 bases and J lost 0 bases. This CDR3 has 17 residues. The CDR3, as DNA: TGTGCCAGTAGCAAATTGGGACAGCGAAACTCTGGAAACACCATATATTTT. Translated: CASSKLGQRNSGNTIYF.

This clonotype was seen a handful of times. The chain uses TRBV20-1 and TRBJ2-7; TRBD1 agrees at 8 bases. Looked up from germline, CDR1 is DFQATT and CDR2 is SNEGSKA (reference sequence). Unmatched junction bases numbered 6, after V lost 3 bases and J lost 2 bases. This CDR3 has 14 residues. The chain's CDR3 is CSASRDRLPYEQYF. The CDR3 bases are TGCAGTGCTAGCCGGGACAGGCTCCCCTACGAGCAGTACTTC.